What follows describes a single TCR beta chain. What it recognizes is unknown. After re-calling the 5' RACE reads, TCRdb lists one entry per CDR3 protein, DNA absent. Its listing shows 400,000 to 500,000 distinct CDR3 sequences. These data belong to a study of monozygotic twins with inflammatory bowel disease. Regarding the study as a whole: Backing was not found for a single strong signal or clonotype associated with IBD. Healthy twins showed more clonotype sharing with others than IBD patients, especially patients with disease activity. Healthy co-twins, by inverse Simpson, had higher TCRbeta diversity than their siblings with IBD. Patient-to-patient differences in immunosuppressive treatment may have added variability to the repertoires.

CDR3 length: 13 residues. Germline V gene data show CDR1 as SQVTM and CDR2 as ANQGSEA. The sample was blood. This chain joins TRBV29-1 and TRBJ2-5; TCRdb picks TRBD1, but there is no DNA to check that call. The sequence was obtained from a human donor with ulcerative colitis or Crohn's disease, or a healthy co-twin of an affected twin (not recorded which). CDR3: CSVRGRLRETQYF.